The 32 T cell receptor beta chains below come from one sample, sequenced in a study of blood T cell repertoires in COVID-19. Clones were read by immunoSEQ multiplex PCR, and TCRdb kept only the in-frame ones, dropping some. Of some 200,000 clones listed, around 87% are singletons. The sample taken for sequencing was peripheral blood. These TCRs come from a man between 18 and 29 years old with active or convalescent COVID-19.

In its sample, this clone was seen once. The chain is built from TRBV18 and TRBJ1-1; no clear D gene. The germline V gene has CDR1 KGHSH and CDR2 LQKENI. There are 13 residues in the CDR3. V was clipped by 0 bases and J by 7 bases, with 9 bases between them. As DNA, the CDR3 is TGTGCCAGCTCACCACCGGTTAGTAGTGAAGCTTTCTTT. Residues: CASSPPVSSEAFF. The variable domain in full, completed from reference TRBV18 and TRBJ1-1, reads NAGVMQNPRHLVRRRGQEARLRCSPMKGHSHVYWYRQLPEEGLKFMVYLQKENIIDESGMPKERFSAEFPKEGPSILRIQQVVRGDSAAYFCASSPPVSSEAFFGQGTRLTVV.

The CDR3 DNA follows: TGTGCCAGCCGCAGGGGTTGGATCGACGATGGCTACACCTTC. Protein product: CASRRGWIDDGYTF. V is TRBV7-3 and J is TRBJ1-2, with D possibly being TRBD1 (6 bases). Germline V gives CDR1 SGHTA, CDR2 FQGTGA. Between the trimmed V and J ends, which lost 8 bases and 6 bases, there was a span of 19 bases. The CDR3 runs 14 residues.

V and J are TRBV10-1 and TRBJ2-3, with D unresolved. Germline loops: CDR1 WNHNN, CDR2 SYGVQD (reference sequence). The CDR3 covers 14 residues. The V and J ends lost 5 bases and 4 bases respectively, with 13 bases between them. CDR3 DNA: TGCGCCAGCAGTAGAGCAGGTGTCCCAGATACGCAGTATTTT. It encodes CASSRAGVPDTQYF.

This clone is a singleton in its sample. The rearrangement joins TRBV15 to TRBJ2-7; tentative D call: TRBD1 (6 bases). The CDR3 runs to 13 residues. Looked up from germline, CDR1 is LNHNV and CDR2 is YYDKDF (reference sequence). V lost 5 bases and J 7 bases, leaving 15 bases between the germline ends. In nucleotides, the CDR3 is TGTGCCACCAGCTGGGTCAGGGGAGTTGAGCAGTACTTC. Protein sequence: CATSWVRGVEQYF.

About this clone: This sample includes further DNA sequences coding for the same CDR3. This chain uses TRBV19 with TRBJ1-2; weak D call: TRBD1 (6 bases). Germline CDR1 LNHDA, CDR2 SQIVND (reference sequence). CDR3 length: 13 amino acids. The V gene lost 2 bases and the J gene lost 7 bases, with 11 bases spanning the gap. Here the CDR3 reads CASSITQGSGYTF. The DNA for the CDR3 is TGTGCCAGTAGTATAACACAGGGCAGTGGCTACACCTTC. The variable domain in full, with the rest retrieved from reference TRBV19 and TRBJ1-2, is DGGITQSPKYLFRKEGQNVTLSCEQNLNHDAMYWYRQDPGQGLRLIYYSQIVNDFQKGDIAEGYSVSREKKESFPLTVTSAQKNPTAFYLCASSITQGSGYTFGSGTRLTVV.

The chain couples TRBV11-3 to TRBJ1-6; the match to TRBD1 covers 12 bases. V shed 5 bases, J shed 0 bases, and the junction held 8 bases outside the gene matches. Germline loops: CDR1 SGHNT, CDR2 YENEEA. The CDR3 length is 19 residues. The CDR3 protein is CASSQTPGQGASYNSPLHF. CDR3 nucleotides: TGTGCCAGCAGCCAAACGCCGGGACAGGGGGCCTCCTATAATTCACCCCTCCACTTT.

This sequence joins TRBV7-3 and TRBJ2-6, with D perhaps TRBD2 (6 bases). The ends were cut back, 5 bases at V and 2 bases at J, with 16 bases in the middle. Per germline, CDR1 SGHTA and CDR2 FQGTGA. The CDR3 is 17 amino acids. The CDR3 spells CASSRGGGGPGANVLTF. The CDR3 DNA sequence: TGTGCCAGCAGCAGAGGCGGTGGAGGGCCTGGGGCCAACGTCCTGACTTTC.

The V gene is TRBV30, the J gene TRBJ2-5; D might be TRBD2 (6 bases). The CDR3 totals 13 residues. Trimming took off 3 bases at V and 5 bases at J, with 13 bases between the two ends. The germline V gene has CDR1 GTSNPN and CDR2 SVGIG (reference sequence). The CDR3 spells CAWSSGARETQYF. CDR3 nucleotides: TGTGCCTGGAGCTCGGGAGCCAGGGAGACCCAGTACTTC.

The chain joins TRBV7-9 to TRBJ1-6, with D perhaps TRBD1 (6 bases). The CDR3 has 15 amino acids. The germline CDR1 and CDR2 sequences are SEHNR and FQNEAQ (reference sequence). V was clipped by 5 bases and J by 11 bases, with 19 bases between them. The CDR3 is CASSPGAGVVAPLHF. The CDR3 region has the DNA TGTGCCAGCAGCCCCGGGGCAGGGGTTGTCGCACCCCTCCACTTT.

This CDR3 reads CASSFGTSFSEAFF. The CDR3 nucleotides read TGTGCCAGCAGTTTTGGGACATCTTTTTCTGAAGCTTTCTTT. The V call is TRBV28, the J call TRBJ1-1; possibly TRBD1 for D (6 bases). The CDR3 loop spans 14 amino acids. V gave up 3 bases and J gave up 6 bases, with 14 bases separating them. The germline V gene has CDR1 MDHEN and CDR2 SYDVKM.

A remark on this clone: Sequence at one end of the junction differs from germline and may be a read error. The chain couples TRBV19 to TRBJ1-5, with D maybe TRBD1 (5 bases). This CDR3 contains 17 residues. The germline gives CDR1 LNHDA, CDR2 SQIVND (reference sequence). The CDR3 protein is CASRIVGGDYSNQPQHF. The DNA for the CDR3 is TGTGCCAGTAGAATAGTTGGGGGGGATTATAGCAATCAGCCCCAGCATTTT.

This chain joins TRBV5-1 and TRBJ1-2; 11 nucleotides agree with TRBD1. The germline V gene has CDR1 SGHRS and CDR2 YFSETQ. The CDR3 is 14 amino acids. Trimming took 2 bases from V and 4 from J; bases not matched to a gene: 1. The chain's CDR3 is CASSFGQGAYGYTF. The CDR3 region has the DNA TGCGCCAGCAGCTTTGGACAGGGGGCCTATGGCTACACCTTC.

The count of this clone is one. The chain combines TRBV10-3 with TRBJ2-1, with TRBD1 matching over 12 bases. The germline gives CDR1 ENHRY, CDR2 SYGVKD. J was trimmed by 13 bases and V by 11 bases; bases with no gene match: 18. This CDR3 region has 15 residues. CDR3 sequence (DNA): TGTGCCTCTGGCCTTGGGACAGGGGGCTTTAATCTTCAGTTCTTC. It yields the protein CASGLGTGGFNLQFF.

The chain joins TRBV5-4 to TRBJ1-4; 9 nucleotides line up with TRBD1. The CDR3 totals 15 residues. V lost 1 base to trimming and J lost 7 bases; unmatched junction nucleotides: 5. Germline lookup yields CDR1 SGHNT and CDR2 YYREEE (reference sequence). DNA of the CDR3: TGTGCCAGCAGCTTGAGGACAGGGGTTGCTGAAAAACTGTTTTTT. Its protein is CASSLRTGVAEKLFF. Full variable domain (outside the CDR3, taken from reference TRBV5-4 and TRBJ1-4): ETGVTQSPTHLIKTRGQQVTLRCSSQSGHNTVSWYQQALGQGPQFIFQYYREEENGRGNFPPRFSGLQFPNYSSELNVNALELDDSALYLCASSLRTGVAEKLFFGSGTQLSVL.

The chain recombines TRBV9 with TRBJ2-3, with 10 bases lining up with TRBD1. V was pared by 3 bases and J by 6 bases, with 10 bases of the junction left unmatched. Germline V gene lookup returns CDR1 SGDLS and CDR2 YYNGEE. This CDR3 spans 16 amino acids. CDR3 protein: CASSGRQGAIEDTQYF. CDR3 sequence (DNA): TGTGCCAGCAGCGGGCGACAGGGGGCGATTGAGGATACGCAGTATTTT.

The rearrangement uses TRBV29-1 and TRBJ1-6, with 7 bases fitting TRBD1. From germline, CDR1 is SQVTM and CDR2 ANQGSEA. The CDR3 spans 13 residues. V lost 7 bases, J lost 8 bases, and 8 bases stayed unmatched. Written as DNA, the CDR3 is TGCAGCGCCGCCGACAGGGCTGATTCACCCCTCCACTTT. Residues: CSAADRADSPLHF.

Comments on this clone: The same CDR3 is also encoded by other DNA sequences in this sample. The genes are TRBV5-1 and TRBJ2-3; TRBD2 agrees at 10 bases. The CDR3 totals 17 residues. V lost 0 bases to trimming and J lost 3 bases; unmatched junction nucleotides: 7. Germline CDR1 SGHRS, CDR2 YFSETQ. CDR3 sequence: CASSLELAGVGTDTQYF. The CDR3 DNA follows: TGCGCCAGCAGCTTGGAGCTAGCGGGAGTTGGAACAGATACGCAGTATTTT.

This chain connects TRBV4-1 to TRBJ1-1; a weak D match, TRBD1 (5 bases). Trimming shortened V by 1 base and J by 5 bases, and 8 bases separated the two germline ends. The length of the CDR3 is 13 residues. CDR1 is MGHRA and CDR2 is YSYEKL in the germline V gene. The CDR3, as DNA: TGCGCCAGCAGCCAAGGGGGGGTAACTGAAGCTTTCTTT. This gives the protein CASSQGGVTEAFF.

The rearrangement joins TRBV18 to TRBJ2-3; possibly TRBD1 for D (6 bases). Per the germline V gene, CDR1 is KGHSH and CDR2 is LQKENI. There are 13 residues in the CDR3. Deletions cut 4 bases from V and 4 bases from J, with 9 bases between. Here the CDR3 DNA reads TGTGCCAGCTCACACAGGGACGCAGATACGCAGTATTTT. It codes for CASSHRDADTQYF.

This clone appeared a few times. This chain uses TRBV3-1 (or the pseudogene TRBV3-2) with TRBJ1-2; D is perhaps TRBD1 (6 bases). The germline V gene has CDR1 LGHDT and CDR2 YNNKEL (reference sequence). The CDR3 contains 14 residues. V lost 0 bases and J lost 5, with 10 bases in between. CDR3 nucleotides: TGTGCCAGCAGCCAAGACTACAGGGTATATGGCTACACCTTC. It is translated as CASSQDYRVYGYTF.

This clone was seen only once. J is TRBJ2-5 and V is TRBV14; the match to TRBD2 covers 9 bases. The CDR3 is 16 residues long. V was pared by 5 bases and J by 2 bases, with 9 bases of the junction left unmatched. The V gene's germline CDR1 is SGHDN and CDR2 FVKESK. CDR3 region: CASSLAGVNYQETQYF. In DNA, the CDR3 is TGTGCCAGCAGCTTAGCGGGAGTGAACTATCAAGAGACCCAGTACTTC.

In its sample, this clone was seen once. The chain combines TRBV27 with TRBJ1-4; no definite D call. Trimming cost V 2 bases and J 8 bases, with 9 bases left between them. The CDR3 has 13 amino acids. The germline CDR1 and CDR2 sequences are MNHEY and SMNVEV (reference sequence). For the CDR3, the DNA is TGTGCCAGCAGTTTACAGGTTCGCGAAAAACTGTTTTTT. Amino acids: CASSLQVREKLFF.

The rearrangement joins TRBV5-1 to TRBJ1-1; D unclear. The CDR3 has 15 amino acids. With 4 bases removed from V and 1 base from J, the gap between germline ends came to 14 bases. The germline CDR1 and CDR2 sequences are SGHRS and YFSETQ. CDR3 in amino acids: CASSAWTVQNTEAFF. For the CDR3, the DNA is TGCGCCAGCAGCGCCTGGACTGTTCAGAACACTGAAGCTTTCTTT. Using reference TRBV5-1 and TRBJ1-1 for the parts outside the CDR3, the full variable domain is KAGVTQTPRYLIKTRGQQVTLSCSPISGHRSVSWYQQTPGQGLQFLFEYFSETQRNKGNFPGRFSGRQFSNSRSEMNVSTLELGDSALYLCASSAWTVQNTEAFFGQGTRLTVV.

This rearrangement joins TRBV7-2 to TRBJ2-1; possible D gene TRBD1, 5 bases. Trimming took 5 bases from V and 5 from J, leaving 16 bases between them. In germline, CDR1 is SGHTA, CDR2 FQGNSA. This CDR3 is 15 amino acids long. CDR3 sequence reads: CASSPQGSPNNEQFF. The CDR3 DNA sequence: TGTGCCAGCAGCCCCCAGGGTAGTCCGAACAATGAGCAGTTCTTC.

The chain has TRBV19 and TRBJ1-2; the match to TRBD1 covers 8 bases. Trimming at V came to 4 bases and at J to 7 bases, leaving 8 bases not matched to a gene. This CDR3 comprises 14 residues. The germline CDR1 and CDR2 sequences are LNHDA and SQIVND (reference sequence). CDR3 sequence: CASSTTGGTGGYTF. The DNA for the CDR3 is TGTGCCAGTAGTACCACAGGGGGAACGGGTGGCTACACCTTC. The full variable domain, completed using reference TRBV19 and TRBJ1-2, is DGGITQSPKYLFRKEGQNVTLSCEQNLNHDAMYWYRQDPGQGLRLIYYSQIVNDFQKGDIAEGYSVSREKKESFPLTVTSAQKNPTAFYLCASSTTGGTGGYTFGSGTRLTVV.

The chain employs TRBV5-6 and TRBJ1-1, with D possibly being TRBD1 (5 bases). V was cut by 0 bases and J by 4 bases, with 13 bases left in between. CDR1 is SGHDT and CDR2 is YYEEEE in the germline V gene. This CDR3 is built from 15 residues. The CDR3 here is CASSLGTRVTTEAFF. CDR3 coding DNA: TGTGCCAGCAGCTTGGGTACCAGGGTAACCACTGAAGCTTTCTTT.

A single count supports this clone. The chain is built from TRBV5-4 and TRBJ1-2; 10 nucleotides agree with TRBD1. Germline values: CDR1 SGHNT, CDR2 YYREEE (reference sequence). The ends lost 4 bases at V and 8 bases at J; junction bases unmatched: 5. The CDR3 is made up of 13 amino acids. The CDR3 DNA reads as TGTGCCAGCAGCGACGGACAGGGGGAGGGCTACACCTTC. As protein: CASSDGQGEGYTF.

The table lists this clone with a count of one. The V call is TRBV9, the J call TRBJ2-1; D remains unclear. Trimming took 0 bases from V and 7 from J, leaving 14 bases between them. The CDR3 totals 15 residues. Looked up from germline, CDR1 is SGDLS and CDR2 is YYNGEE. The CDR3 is CASSVERGYKNEQFF. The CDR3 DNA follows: TGTGCCAGCAGCGTAGAAAGAGGTTATAAGAATGAGCAGTTCTTC.

CDR3 loop: CASSWWASGRVNNEQFF. In nucleotides, the CDR3 is TGTGCCAGCAGCTGGTGGGCTAGCGGGAGAGTCAACAATGAGCAGTTCTTC. The rearrangement links TRBV7-2 to TRBJ2-1, with TRBD2 matching over 10 bases. CDR3 length: 17 amino acids. The V segment lost 4 bases and the J segment 5 bases; nucleotides outside the gene matches: 11. Germline V CDR1 and CDR2: SGHTA, FQGNSA. Full variable domain (rest looked up from reference TRBV7-2 and TRBJ2-1): GAGVSQSPSNKVTEKGKDVELRCDPISGHTALYWYRQSLGQGLEFLIYFQGNSAPDKSGLPSDRFSAERTGGSVSTLTIQRTQQEDSAVYLCASSWWASGRVNNEQFFGPGTRLTVL.

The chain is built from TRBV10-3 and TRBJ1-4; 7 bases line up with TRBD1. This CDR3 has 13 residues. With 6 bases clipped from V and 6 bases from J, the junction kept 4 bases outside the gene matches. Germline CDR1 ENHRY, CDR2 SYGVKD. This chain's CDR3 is CAIRDRPDEKLFF. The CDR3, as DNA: TGTGCCATCAGGGACAGGCCAGATGAAAAACTGTTTTTT.

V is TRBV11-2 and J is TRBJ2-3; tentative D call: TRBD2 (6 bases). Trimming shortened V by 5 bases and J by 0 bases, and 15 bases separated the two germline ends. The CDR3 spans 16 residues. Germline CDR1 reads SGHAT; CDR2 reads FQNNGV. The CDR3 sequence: CASSKRVTTSTDTQYF. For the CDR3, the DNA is TGTGCCAGCAGCAAGCGGGTAACTACTAGCACAGATACGCAGTATTTT.

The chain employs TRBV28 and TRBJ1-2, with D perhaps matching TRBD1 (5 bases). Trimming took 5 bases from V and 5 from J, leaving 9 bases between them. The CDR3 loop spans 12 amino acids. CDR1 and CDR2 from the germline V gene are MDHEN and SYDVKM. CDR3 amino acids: CASSVRAYGYTF. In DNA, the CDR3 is TGTGCCAGCAGTGTCAGGGCTTATGGCTACACCTTC.